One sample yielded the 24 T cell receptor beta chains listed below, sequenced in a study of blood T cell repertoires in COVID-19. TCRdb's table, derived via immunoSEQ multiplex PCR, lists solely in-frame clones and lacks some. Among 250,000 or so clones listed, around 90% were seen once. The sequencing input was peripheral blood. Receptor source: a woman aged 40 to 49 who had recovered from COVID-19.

The CDR3 reads CASSLAPFGGMNTEAFF. In DNA, the CDR3 is TGTGCCAGCAGTTTAGCCCCTTTTGGAGGGATGAACACTGAAGCTTTCTTT. V is TRBV28 and J is TRBJ1-1; no clear D. Germline V gene sequence: CDR1 MDHEN, CDR2 SYDVKM. CDR3 size: 17 residues. V shed 2 bases and J shed 0 bases, with 16 bases lying between them.

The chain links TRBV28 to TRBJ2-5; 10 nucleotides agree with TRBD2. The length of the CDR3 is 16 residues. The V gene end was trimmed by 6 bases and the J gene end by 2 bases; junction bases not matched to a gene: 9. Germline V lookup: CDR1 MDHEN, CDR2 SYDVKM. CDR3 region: CASRRDLAGEQETQYF. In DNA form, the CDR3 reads TGTGCCAGCAGGCGGGATCTAGCGGGAGAGCAAGAGACCCAGTACTTC.

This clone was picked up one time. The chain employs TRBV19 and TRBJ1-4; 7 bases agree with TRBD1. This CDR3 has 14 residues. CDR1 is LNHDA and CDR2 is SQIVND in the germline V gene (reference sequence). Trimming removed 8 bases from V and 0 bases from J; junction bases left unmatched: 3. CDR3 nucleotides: TGTGCCAGTCAACAGGGGACAACTAATGAAAAACTGTTTTTT. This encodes CASQQGTTNEKLFF.

The CDR3 DNA sequence: TGTGCCAGCAGTCCTGGGACAGGGGATTACTATGGCTACACCTTC. Its protein is CASSPGTGDYYGYTF. The V gene is TRBV27, the J gene TRBJ1-2; 10 positions match TRBD1. This CDR3 has 15 amino acids. V was clipped by 5 bases and J by 3 bases; unmatched bases: 6. Looked up from germline, CDR1 is MNHEY and CDR2 is SMNVEV (reference sequence).

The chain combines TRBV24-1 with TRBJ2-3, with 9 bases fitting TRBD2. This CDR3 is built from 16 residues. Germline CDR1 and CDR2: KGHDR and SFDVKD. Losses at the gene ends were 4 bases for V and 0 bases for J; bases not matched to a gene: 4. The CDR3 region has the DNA TGTGCCACCAGTGAGTCACTAGCGGGTAGCACAGATACGCAGTATTTT. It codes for CATSESLAGSTDTQYF.

In DNA form, the CDR3 reads TGTGCCAGTAGTGATGAGCTCCGGGACAGCTACGGCTACACCTTC. Residues: CASSDELRDSYGYTF. This sequence joins TRBV19 and TRBJ1-2; 7 bases agree with TRBD1. This CDR3 has 15 amino acids. In germline, CDR1 is LNHDA, CDR2 SQIVND (reference sequence). Trimming cost V 5 bases and J 8 bases; bases outside gene matches: 14.

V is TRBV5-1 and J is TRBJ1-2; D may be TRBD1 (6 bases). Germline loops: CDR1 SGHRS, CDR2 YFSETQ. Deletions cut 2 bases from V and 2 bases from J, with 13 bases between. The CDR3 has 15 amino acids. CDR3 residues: CASSLGNTGNYGYTF. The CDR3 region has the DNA TGCGCCAGCAGCTTAGGGAATACAGGGAACTATGGCTACACCTTC. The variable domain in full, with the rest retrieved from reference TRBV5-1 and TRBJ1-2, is KAGVTQTPRYLIKTRGQQVTLSCSPISGHRSVSWYQQTPGQGLQFLFEYFSETQRNKGNFPGRFSGRQFSNSRSEMNVSTLELGDSALYLCASSLGNTGNYGYTFGSGTRLTVV.

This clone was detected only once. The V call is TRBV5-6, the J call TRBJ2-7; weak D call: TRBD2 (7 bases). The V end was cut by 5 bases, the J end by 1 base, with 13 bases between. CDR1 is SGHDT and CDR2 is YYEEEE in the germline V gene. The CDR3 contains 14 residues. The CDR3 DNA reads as TGTGCCAGCAGTTCTGGGGGGGCTTCCTACGAGCAGTACTTC. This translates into CASSSGGASYEQYF.

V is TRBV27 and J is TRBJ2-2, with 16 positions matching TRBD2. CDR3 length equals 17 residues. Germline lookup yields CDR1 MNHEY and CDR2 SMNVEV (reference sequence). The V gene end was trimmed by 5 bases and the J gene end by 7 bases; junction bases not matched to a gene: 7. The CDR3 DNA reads TGTGCCAGCAGTCCGGGGACTAGCGGGAGGGCCGGCGGGGAGCTGTTTTTT. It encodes CASSPGTSGRAGGELFF.

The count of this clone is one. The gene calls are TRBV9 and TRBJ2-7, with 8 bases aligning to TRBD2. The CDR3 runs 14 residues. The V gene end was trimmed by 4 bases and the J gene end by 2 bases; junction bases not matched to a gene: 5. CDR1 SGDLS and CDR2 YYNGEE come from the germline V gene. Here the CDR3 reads CASSPPGGAYEQYF. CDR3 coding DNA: TGTGCCAGCAGCCCGCCGGGAGGGGCCTACGAGCAGTACTTC.

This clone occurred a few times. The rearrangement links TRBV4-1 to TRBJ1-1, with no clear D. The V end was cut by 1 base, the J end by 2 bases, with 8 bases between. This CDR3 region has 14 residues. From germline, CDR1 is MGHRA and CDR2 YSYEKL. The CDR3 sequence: CASSQGYSNTEAFF. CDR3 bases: TGCGCCAGCAGCCAAGGATACTCTAACACTGAAGCTTTCTTT.

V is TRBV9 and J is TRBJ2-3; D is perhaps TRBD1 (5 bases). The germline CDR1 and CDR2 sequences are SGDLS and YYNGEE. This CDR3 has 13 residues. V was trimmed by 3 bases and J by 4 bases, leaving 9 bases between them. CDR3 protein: CASSESTADTQYF. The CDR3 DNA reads TGTGCCAGCAGCGAGTCGACAGCAGATACGCAGTATTTT. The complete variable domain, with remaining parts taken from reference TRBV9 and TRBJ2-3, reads DSGVTQTPKHLITATGQRVTLRCSPRSGDLSVYWYQQSLDQGLQFLIQYYNGEERAKGNILERFSAQQFPDLHSELNLSSLELGDSALYFCASSESTADTQYFGPGTRLTVL.

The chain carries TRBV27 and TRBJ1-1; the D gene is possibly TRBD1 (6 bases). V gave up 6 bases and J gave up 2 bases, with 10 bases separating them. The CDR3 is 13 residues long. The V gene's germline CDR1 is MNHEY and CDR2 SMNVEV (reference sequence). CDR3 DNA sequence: TGTGCCAGCAGAAAGACAGGAAACACTGAAGCTTTCTTT. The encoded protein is CASRKTGNTEAFF.

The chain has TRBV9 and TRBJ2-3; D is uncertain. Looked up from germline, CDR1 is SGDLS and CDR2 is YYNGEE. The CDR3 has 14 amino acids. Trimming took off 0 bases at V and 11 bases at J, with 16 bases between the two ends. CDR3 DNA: TGTGCCAGCAGCGTAGGGGCTACTTCCCCGTTGCAGTATTTT. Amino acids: CASSVGATSPLQYF.

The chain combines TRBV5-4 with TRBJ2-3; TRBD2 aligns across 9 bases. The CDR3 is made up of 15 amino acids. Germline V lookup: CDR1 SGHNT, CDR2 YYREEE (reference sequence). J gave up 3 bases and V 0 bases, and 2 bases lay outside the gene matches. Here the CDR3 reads CASSLALAGTDTQYF. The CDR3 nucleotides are TGTGCCAGCAGCTTGGCGCTAGCGGGGACAGATACGCAGTATTTT.

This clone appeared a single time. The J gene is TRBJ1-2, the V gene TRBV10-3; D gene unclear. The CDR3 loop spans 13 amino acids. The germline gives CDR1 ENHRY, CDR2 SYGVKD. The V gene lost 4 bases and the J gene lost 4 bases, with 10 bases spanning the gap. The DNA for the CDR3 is TGTGCCATCAGTGGCCGGGATACCTATGGCTACACCTTC. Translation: CAISGRDTYGYTF.

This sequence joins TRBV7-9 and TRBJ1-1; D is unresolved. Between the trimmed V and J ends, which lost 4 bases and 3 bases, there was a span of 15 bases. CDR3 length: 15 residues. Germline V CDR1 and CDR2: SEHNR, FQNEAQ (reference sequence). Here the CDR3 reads CASSYAPGSYTEAFF. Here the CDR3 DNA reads TGTGCCAGCAGCTACGCCCCGGGGTCGTACACTGAAGCTTTCTTT.

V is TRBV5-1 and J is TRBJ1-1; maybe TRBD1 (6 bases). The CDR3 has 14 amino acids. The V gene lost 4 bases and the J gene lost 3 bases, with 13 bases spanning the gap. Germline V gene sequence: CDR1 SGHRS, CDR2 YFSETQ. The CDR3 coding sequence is TGCGCCAGCAGCCAAACAGGGAGCCACACTGAAGCTTTCTTT. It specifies CASSQTGSHTEAFF.

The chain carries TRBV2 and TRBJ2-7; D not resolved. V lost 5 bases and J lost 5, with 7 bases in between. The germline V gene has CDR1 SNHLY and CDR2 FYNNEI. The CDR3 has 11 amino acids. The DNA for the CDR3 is TGTGCCAGCAGTAAGATAGACGAGCAGTACTTC. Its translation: CASSKIDEQYF. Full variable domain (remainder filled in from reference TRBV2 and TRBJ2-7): EPEVTQTPSHQVTQMGQEVILRCVPISNHLYFYWYRQILGQKVEFLVSFYNNEISEKSEIFDDQFSVERPDGSNFTLKIRSTKLEDSAMYFCASSKIDEQYFGPGTRLTVT.

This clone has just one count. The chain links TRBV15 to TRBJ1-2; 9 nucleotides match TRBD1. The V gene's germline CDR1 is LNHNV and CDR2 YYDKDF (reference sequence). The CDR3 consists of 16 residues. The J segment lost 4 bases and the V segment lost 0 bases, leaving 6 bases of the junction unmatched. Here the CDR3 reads CATSRETRDRVYGYTF. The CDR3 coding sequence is TGTGCCACCAGCAGAGAGACCCGGGACAGGGTCTATGGCTACACCTTC.

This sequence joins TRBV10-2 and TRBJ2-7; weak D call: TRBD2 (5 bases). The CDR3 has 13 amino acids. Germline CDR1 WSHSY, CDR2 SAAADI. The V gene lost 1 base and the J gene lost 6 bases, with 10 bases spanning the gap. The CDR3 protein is CASSELLVLEQYF. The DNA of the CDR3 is TGCGCCAGCAGTGAGTTACTAGTCCTCGAGCAGTACTTC.

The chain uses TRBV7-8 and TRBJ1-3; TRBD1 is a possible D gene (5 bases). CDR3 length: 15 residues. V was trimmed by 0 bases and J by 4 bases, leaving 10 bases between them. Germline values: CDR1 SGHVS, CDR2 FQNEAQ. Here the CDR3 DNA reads TGTGCCAGCAGCTTAGCGCAGGGTACGGGAAACACCATATATTTT. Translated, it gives CASSLAQGTGNTIYF.

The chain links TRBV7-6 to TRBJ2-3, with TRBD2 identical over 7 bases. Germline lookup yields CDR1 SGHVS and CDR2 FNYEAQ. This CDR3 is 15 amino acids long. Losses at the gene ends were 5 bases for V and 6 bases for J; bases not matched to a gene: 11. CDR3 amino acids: CASSPSGASGDTQYF. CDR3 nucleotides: TGTGCCAGCAGCCCAAGCGGGGCCTCGGGTGATACGCAGTATTTT.

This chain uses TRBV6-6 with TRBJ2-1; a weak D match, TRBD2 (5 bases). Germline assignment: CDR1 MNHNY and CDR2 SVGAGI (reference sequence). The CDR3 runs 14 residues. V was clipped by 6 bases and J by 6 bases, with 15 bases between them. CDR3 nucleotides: TGTGCCAGCAGACTGATGGGAGTAGTCAATGAGCAGTTCTTC. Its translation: CASRLMGVVNEQFF.